The sequence of this T cell receptor beta chain was determined in a study of T cell responses to AZD1222 COVID-19 vaccine. On this clone itself: The antigen remains unidentified.

Findings and limits, study-wide: Seropositive at baseline were only a handful of AZD1222 recipients.

Sequenced by immunoSEQ multiplex PCR; TCRdb stores in-frame clones only, minus some. The sample lists about 130,000 clones; about nine tenths were seen once. Source: peripheral blood, taken 28 days after the second AZD1222 dose. This receptor was obtained from an adult who received the AZD1222 COVID-19 vaccine.

CDR3 in amino acids: CAITRGTPSDTQYF. CDR3 coding DNA: TGTGCCATCACCCGAGGGACTCCATCAGATACGCAGTATTTT. The gene calls are TRBV10-3 and TRBJ2-3; tentatively, D is TRBD2 (6 bases). The CDR3 length is 14 residues. V was cut by 7 bases and J by 4 bases, with 15 bases left in between. In germline, CDR1 is ENHRY, CDR2 SYGVKD.